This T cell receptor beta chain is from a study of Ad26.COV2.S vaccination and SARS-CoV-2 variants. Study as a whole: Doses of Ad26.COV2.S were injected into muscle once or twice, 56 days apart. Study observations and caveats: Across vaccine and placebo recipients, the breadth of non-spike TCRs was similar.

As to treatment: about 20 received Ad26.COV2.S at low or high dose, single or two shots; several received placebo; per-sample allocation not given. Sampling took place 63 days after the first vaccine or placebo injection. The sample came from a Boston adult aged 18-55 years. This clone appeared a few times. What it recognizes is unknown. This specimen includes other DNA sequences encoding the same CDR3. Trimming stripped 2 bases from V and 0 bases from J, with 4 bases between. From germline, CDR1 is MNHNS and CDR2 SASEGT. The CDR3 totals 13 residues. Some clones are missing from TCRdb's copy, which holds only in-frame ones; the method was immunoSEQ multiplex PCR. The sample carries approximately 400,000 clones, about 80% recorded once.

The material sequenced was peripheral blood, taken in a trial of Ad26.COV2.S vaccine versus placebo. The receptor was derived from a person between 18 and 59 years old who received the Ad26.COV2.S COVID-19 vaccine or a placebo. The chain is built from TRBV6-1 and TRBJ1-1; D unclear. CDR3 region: CASSERVNTEAFF. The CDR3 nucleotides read TGTGCCAGCAGTGAAAGAGTGAACACTGAAGCTTTCTTT.